This TCR beta chain was recovered during a study of shared clonotypes between healthy human individuals. The assay was immunoSEQ multiplex PCR, and TCRdb's table has in-frame clones only and misses some. The data hold 400,000 to 500,000 clones, with approximately 80% observed a single time. Donors included only healthy HIV-negative adults lacking recent acute infections or vaccinations. This CDR3 has 14 residues. Germline CDR1 is MDHEN and CDR2 is SYDVKM. Trimming cost V 3 bases and J 2 bases, with 11 bases left between them. The clonotype comes from a middle-aged woman in good health. Some clones in this sample may be carry-over from other donors' samples. The sample taken for sequencing was PBMCs. This chain connects TRBV28 to TRBJ2-7; possible D gene TRBD2, 5 bases. CDR3 DNA sequence: TGTGCCAGCAGTTTTCCGGGAAGGGCCTACGAGCAGTACTTC. It encodes CASSFPGRAYEQYF.